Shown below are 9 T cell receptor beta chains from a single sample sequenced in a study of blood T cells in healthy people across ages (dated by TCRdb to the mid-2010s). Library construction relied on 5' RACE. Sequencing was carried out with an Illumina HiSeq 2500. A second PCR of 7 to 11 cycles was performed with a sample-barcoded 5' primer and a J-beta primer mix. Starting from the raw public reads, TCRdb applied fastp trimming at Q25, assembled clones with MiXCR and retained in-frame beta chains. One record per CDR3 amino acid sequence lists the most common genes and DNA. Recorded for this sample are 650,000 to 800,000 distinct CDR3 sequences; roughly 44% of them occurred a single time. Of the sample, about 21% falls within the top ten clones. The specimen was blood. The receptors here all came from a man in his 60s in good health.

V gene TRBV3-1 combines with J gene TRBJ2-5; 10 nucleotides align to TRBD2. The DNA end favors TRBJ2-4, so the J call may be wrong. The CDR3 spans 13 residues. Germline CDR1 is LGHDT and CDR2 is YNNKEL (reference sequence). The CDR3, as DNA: TGTGCCAGCAGCCAGAGCGGGGGGGACATTCAGTACTTC. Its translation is CASSQSGGDIQYF.

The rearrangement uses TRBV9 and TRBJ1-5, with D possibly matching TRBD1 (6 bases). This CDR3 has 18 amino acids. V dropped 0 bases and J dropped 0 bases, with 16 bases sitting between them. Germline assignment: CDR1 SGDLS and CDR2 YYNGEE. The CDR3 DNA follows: TGTGCCAGCAGCGTAGTGCGGCAGGGGTCGCCTAGCAATCAGCCCCAGCATTTT. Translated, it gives CASSVVRQGSPSNQPQHF.

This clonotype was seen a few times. The CDR3 DNA sequence: TGTGCCAGCAGCGTAGGAGGGCTGGACTCCATCGGGGAGACCCAGTACTTC. Amino acid sequence: CASSVGGLDSIGETQYF. The gene calls are TRBV9 and TRBJ2-5; D is possibly TRBD2 (5 bases). This CDR3 is 17 amino acids long. CDR1 is SGDLS, CDR2 YYNGEE, per germline. V was clipped by 0 bases and J by 5 bases, with 20 bases between them.

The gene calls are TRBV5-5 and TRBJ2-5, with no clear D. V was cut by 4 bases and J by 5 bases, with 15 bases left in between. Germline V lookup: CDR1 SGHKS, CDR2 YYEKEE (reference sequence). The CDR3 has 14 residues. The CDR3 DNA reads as TGTGCCAGCAGCCGAACCGGCCCGCTGGAGACCCAGTACTTC. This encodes CASSRTGPLETQYF. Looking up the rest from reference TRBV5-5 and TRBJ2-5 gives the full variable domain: DAGVTQSPTHLIKTRGQQVTLRCSPISGHKSVSWYQQVLGQGPQFIFQYYEKEERGRGNFPDRFSARQFPNYSSELNVNALLLGDSALYLCASSRTGPLETQYFGPGTRLLVL.

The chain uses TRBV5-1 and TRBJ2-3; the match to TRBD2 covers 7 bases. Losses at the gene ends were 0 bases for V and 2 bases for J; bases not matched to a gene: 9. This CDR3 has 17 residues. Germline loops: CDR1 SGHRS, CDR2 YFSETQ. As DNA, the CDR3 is TGCGCCAGCAGCTTGGGTCCCACGGCGGGGGACACAGATACGCAGTATTTT. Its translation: CASSLGPTAGDTDTQYF.

The CDR3 protein is CASSGGTSGNYEQYF. The CDR3 DNA follows: TGCGCCAGTAGCGGCGGGACTAGCGGAAACTACGAGCAGTACTTC. V is TRBV4-3 and J is TRBJ2-7, with 11 bases fitting TRBD2. V shed 9 bases, J shed 3 bases, and the junction held 10 bases outside the gene matches. CDR3 size: 15 residues. The germline CDR1 and CDR2 sequences are LGHNA and YSLEER.

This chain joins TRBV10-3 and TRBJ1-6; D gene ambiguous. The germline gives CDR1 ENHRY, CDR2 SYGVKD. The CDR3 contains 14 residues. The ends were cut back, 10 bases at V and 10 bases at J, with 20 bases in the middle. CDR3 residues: CATLAQPGGSPLHF. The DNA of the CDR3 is TGTGCCACCCTGGCCCAGCCCGGCGGGTCACCCCTCCACTTT.

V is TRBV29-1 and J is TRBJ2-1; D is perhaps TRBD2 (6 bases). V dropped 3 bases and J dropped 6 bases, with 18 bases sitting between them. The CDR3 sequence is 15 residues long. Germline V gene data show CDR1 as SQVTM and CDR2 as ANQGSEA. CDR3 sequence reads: CSVEGTGPGGNEQFF. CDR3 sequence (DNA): TGCAGCGTTGAGGGTACGGGACCCGGGGGCAATGAGCAGTTCTTC.

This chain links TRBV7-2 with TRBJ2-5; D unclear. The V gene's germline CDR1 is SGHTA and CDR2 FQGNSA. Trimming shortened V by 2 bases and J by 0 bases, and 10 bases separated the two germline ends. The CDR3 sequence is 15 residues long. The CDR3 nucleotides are TGTGCCAGCAGCTTATCCGGCGGCCACCAAGAGACCCAGTACTTC. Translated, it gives CASSLSGGHQETQYF.